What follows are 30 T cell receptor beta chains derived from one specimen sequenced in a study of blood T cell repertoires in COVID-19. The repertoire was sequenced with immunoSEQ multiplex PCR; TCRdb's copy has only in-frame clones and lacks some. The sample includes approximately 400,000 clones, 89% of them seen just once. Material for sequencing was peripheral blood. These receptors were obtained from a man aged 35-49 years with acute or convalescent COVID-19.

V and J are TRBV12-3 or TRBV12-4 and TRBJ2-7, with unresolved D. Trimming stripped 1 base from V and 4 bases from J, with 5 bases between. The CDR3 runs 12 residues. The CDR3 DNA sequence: TGTGCCAGCAGTTTAGTCCGGTACGAGCAGTACTTC. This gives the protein CASSLVRYEQYF.

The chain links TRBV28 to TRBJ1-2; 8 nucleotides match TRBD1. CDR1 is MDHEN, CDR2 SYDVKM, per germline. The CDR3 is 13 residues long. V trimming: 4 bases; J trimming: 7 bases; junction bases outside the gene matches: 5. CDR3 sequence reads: CASSWGRGRGYTF. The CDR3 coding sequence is TGTGCCAGCAGTTGGGGCAGGGGGCGTGGCTACACCTTC.

CDR3 DNA: TGTGCCAGCAGCTTGGGGACTAGGTCGAGACTCGGCTACACCTTC. Protein product: CASSLGTRSRLGYTF. The chain carries TRBV7-2 and TRBJ1-2, with D possibly TRBD1 on 5 matching bases. Per the germline V gene, CDR1 is SGHTA and CDR2 is FQGNSA. This CDR3 is 15 amino acids long. V was shortened by 3 bases and J by 8 bases, with 19 bases between the two germline ends. Looking up the rest from reference TRBV7-2 and TRBJ1-2 gives the full variable domain: GAGVSQSPSNKVTEKGKDVELRCDPISGHTALYWYRQSLGQGLEFLIYFQGNSAPDKSGLPSDRFSAERTGGSVSTLTIQRTQQEDSAVYLCASSLGTRSRLGYTFGSGTRLTVV.

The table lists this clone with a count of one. CDR3 coding DNA: TGTGCCAGCAGCGGGCAGACAGGGGCCGGAGAAGCTTTCTTT. This translates into CASSGQTGAGEAFF. The gene calls are TRBV7-9 and TRBJ1-1; 8 bases are a match to TRBD1. Germline V CDR1 and CDR2: SEHNR, FQNEAQ (reference sequence). V dropped 5 bases and J dropped 8; count of bases not matched to a gene: 10. This CDR3 contains 14 residues. The variable domain in full, completed from reference TRBV7-9 and TRBJ1-1, reads DTGVSQNPRHKITKRGQNVTFRCDPISEHNRLYWYRQTLGQGPEFLTYFQNEAQLEKSRLLSDRFSAERPKGSFSTLEIQRTEQGDSAMYLCASSGQTGAGEAFFGQGTRLTVV.

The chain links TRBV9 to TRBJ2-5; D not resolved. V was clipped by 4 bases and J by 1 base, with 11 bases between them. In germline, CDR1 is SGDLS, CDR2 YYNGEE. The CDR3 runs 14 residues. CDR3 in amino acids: CASSSAASQETQYF. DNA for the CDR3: TGTGCCAGCAGCTCAGCAGCGTCCCAAGAGACCCAGTACTTC.

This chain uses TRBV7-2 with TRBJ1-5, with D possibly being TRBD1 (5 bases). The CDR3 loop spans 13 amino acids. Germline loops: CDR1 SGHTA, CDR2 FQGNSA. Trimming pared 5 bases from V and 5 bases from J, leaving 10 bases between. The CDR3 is CASSPRGDQPQHF. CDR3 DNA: TGTGCCAGCAGCCCCCGGGGGGATCAGCCCCAGCATTTT.

The CDR3 protein is CAWSTTGTGGYEQYF. The CDR3, as DNA: TGTGCCTGGAGTACTACCGGGACAGGGGGCTACGAGCAGTACTTC. The chain uses TRBV30 and TRBJ2-7; 11 positions match TRBD1. The germline V gene encodes CDR1 GTSNPN and CDR2 SVGIG (reference sequence). V was clipped by 2 bases and J by 3 bases; unmatched bases: 6. The CDR3 is 15 residues long.

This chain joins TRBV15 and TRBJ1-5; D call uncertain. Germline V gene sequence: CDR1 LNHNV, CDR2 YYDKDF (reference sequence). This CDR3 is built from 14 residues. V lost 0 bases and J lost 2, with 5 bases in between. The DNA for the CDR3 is TGTGCCACCAGCAGAGATCTCGGCAATCAGCCCCAGCATTTT. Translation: CATSRDLGNQPQHF.

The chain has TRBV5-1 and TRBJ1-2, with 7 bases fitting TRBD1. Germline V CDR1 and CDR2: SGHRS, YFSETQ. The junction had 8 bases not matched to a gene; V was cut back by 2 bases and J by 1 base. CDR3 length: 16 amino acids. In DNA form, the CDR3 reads TGCGCCAGCAGCTTTACGACCGGGACAGATAACTATGGCTACACCTTC. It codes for CASSFTTGTDNYGYTF.

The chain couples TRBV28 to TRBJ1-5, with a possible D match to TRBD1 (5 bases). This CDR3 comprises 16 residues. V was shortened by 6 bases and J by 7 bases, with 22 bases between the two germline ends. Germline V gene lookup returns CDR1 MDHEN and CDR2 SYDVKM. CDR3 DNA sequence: TGTGCCAGCAGCCCTAGGAGGGGAGAGGTTCGCCAGCCCCAGCATTTT. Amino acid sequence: CASSPRRGEVRQPQHF.

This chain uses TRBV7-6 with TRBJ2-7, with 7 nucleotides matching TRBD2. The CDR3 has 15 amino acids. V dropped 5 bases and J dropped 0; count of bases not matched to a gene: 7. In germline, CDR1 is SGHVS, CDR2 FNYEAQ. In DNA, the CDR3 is TGTGCCAGCAGCCGCAGCGGGGAGGCCTCCTACGAGCAGTACTTC. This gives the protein CASSRSGEASYEQYF.

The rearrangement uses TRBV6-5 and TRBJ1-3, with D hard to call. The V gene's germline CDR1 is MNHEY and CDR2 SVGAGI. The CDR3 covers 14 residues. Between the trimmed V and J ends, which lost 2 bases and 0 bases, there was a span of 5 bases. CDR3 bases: TGTGCCAGCAGTTACAGCAACTCTGGAAACACCATATATTTT. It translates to CASSYSNSGNTIYF.

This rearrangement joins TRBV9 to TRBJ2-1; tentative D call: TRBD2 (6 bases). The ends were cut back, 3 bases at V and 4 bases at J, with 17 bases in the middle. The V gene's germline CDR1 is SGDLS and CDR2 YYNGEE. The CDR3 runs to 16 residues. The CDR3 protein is CASSGPDEGLYNEQFF. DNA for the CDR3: TGTGCCAGCAGCGGACCCGATGAGGGACTGTACAATGAGCAGTTCTTC. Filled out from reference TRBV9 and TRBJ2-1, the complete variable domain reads DSGVTQTPKHLITATGQRVTLRCSPRSGDLSVYWYQQSLDQGLQFLIQYYNGEERAKGNILERFSAQQFPDLHSELNLSSLELGDSALYFCASSGPDEGLYNEQFFGPGTRLTVL.

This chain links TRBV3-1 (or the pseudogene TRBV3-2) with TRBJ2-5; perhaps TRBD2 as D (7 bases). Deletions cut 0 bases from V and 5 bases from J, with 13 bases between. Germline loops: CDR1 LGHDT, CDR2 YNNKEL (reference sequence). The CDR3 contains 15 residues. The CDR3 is CASSQDSRGAETQYF. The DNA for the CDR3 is TGTGCCAGCAGCCAAGATTCTCGGGGGGCGGAGACCCAGTACTTC.

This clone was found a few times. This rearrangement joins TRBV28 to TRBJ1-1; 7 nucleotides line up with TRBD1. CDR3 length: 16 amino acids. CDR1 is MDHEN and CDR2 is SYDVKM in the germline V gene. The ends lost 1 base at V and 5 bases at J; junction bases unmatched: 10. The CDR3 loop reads CASSLSTTGAWTEAFF. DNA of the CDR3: TGTGCCAGCAGTTTATCAACCACAGGGGCCTGGACTGAAGCTTTCTTT.

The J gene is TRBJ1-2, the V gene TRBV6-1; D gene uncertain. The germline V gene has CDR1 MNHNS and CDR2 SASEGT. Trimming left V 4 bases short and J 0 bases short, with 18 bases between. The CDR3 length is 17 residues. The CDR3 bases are TGTGCCAGCAGTGGTCCGCAGACTCTTCGGACTAACTATGGCTACACCTTC. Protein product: CASSGPQTLRTNYGYTF.

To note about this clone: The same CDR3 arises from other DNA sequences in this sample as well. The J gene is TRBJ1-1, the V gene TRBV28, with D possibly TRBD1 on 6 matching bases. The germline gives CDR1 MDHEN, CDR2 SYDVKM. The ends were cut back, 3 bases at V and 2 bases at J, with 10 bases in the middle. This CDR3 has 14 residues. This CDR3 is CASSLGQLNTEAFF. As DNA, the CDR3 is TGTGCCAGCAGTTTGGGACAACTTAACACTGAAGCTTTCTTT.

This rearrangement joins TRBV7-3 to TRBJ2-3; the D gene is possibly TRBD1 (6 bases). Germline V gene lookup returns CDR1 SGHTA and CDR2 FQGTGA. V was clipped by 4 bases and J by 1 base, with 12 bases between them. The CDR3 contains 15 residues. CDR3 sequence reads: CASSSPGHGTDTQYF. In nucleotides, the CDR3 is TGTGCCAGCAGCTCGCCGGGACACGGCACAGATACGCAGTATTTT. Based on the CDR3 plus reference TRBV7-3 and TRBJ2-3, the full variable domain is GAGVSQTPSNKVTEKGKYVELRCDPISGHTALYWYRQSLGQGPEFLIYFQGTGAADDSGLPNDRFFAVRPEGSVSTLKIQRTERGDSAVYLCASSSPGHGTDTQYFGPGTRLTVL.

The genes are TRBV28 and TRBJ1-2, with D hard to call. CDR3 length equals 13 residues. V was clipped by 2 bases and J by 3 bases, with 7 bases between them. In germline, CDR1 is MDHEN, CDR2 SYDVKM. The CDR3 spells CASSLRQDYGYTF. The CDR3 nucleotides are TGTGCCAGCAGTTTACGGCAGGACTATGGCTACACCTTC.

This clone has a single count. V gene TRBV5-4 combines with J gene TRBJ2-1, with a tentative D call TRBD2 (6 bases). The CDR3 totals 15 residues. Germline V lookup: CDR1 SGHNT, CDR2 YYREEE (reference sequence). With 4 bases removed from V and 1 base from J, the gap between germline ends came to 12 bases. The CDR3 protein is CASSDFGSSYNEQFF. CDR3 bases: TGTGCCAGCAGCGATTTCGGGAGTTCCTACAATGAGCAGTTCTTC. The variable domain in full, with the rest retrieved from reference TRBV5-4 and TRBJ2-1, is ETGVTQSPTHLIKTRGQQVTLRCSSQSGHNTVSWYQQALGQGPQFIFQYYREEENGRGNFPPRFSGLQFPNYSSELNVNALELDDSALYLCASSDFGSSYNEQFFGPGTRLTVL.

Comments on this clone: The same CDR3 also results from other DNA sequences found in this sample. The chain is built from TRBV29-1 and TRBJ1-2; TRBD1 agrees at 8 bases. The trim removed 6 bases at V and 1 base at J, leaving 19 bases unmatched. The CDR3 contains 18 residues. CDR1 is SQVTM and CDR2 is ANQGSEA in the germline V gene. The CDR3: CSVDQPPVAGGDNYGYTF. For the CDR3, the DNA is TGCAGCGTCGATCAGCCCCCAGTGGCAGGGGGCGATAACTATGGCTACACCTTC.

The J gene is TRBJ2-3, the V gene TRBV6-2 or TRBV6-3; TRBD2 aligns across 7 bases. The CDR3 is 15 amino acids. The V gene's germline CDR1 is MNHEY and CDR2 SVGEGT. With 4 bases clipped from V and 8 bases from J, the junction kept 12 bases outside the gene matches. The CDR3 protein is CASSFLADADGTQYF. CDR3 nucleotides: TGTGCCAGCAGTTTTCTAGCGGACGCAGATGGTACGCAGTATTTT.

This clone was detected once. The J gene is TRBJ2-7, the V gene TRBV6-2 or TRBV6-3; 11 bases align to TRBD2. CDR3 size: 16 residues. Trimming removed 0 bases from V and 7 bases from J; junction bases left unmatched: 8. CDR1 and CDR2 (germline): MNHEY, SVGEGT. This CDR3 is CASSYSFRLAGREQYF. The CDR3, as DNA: TGTGCCAGCAGTTACTCTTTTCGACTAGCGGGGCGAGAGCAGTACTTC.

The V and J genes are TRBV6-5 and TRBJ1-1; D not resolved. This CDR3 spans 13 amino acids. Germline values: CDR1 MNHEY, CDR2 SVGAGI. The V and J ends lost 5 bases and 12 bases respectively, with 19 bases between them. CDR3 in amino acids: CASSPNTQVATFF. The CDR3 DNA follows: TGTGCCAGCAGTCCAAACACGCAGGTGGCAACTTTCTTT.

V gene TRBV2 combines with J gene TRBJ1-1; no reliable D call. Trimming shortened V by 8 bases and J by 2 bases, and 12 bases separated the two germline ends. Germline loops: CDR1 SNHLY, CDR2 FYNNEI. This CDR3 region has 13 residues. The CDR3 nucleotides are TGTGCCAGCGAGATGACGGGAAACACTGAAGCTTTCTTT. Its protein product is CASEMTGNTEAFF.

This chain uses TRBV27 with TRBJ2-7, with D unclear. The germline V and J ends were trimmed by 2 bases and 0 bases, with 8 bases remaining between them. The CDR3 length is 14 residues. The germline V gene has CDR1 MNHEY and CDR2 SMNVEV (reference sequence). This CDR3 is CASSLGSLSYEQYF. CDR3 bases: TGTGCCAGCAGTTTAGGTAGTCTCTCCTACGAGCAGTACTTC.

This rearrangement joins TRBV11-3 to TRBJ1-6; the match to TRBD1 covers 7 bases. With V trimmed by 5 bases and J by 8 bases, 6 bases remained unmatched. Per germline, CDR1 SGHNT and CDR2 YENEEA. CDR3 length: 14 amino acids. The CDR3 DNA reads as TGTGCCAGCAGCAAGGGGGCTATCGATTCACCCCTCCACTTT. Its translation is CASSKGAIDSPLHF.

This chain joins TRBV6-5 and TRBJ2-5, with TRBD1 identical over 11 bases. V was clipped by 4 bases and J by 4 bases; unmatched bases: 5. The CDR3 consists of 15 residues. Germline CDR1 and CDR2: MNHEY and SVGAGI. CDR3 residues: CASSSPGTGGETQYF. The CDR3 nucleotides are TGTGCCAGCAGTTCCCCCGGGACAGGGGGAGAGACCCAGTACTTC.

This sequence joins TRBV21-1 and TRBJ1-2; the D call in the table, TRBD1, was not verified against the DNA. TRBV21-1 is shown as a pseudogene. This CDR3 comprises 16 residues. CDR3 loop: CASSKIDPTGRVPYTF. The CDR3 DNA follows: TGTGCCAGCAGCAAAATAGATCCTACAGGGCGTGTGCCCTACACCTTC.

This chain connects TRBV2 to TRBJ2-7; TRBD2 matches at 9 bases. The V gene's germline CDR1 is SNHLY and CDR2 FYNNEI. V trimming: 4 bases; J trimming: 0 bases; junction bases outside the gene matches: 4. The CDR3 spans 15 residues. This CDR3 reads CASSGTSALSYEQYF. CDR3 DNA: TGTGCCAGCAGTGGGACTAGCGCACTCTCCTACGAGCAGTACTTC.